This entry concerns a single T cell receptor beta chain. The germline gives CDR1 LNHDA, CDR2 SQIVND (reference sequence). The CDR3 consists of 14 residues. Deletions cut 4 bases from V and 4 bases from J, with 13 bases between. In the original workflow: Estimation of nucleated cell counts relied on the amplification of reference gene primers. Clones were read by immunoSEQ multiplex PCR, and TCRdb kept only the in-frame ones, dropping some. Clonal size and the V and J genes are those of that table, whereas D and trimming came from the DNA. The sample lists about 100,000 clones; more than 70% were seen once. This sample was included in a study of blood T cell repertoires in COVID-19. For the study at large: COVID-19 samples, acute and convalescent, were from the United States, Italy and Spain. The analysed material was cDNA or gDNA that came from T cells, B-cell-depleted T cells, or PBMCs.

This chain links TRBV19 with TRBJ1-1; D is perhaps TRBD1 (5 bases). The source of this sequence is a human donor in a cohort sampled during active COVID-19. Material for sequencing was peripheral blood. Here the CDR3 reads CASSNRYRGTEAFF. The CDR3 DNA reads TGTGCCAGTAGTAACAGGTATAGGGGCACTGAAGCTTTCTTT.